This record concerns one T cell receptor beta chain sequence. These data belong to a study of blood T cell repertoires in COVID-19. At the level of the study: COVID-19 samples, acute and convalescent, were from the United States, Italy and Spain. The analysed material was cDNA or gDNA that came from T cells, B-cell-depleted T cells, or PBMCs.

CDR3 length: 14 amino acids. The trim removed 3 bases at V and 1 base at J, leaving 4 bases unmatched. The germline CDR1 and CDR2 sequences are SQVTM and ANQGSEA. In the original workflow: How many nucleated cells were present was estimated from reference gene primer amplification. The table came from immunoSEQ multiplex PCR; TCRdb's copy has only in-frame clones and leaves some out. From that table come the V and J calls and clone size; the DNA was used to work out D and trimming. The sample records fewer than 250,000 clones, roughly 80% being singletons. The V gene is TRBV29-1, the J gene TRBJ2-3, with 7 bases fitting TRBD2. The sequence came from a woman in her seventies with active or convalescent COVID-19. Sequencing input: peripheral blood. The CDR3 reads CSVEGGSGTDTQYF. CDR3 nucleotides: TGCAGCGTTGAGGGAGGGAGCGGCACAGATACGCAGTATTTT.